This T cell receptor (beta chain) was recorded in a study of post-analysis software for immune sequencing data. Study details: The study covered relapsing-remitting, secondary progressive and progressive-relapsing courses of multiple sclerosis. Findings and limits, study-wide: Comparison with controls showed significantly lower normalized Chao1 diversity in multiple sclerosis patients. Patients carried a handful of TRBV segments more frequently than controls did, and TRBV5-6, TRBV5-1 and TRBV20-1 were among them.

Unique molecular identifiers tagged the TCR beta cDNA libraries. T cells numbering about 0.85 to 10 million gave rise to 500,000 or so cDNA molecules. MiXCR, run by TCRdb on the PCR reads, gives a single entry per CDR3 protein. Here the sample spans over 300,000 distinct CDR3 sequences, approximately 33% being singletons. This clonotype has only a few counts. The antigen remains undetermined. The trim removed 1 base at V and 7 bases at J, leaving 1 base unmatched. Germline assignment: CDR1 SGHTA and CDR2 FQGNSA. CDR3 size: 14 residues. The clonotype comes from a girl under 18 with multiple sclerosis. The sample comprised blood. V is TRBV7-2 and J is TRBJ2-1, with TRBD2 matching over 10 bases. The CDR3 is CASSLERGGNEQFF. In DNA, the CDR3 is TGTGCCAGCAGCTTAGAGCGGGGGGGTAATGAGCAGTTCTTC.